This T cell receptor (beta chain) was captured by sequencing in a study of T cells after yellow fever vaccination. Whole-study results and caveats: At around 95% for CD4 and approximately 89% for CD8, most primary-vaccination clones showed up again after the booster.

CDR1 is MNHEY and CDR2 is SVGEGT in the germline V gene. The V and J ends lost 2 bases and 4 bases respectively, with 6 bases between them. The CDR3 sequence is 12 residues long. This clonotype was counted ten times or more. The antigen is undetermined. TCRdb passed the 5' RACE reads through MiXCR, listing each CDR3 protein once. The data show around 67,000 distinct CDR3 sequences, approximately 7% seen once. This chain connects TRBV6-2 or TRBV6-3 to TRBJ2-7; no reliable D call. This TCR derives from a man in his late teens or twenties who received the YFV17D yellow fever vaccine. This specimen consisted of CD8+ T cells sorted from PBMCs, obtained about 5 days after the first yellow fever vaccination. The CDR3, as DNA: TGTGCCAGCAGTTACGAATGGTACGAGCAGTACTTC. Translated, it gives CASSYEWYEQYF.